This TCR beta chain emerged from a study of identical twins. TCRdb itself ran the 5' RACE reads through MiXCR, one entry per CDR3 protein. The profile shows some 500,000 distinct CDR3 sequences, about 20% of them singletons. Regarding the study as a whole: Sequences that were beta out-of-frame showed weaker excess twin sharing.

V dropped 6 bases and J dropped 5; count of bases not matched to a gene: 9. CDR1 LGHDT and CDR2 YNNKEL come from the germline V gene (reference sequence). There are 15 residues in the CDR3. Details on this clonotype: Its antigen is as yet unknown.

These data also featured in a second study, about T cells expressing NK-cell markers.

V gene TRBV3-1 combines with J gene TRBJ2-3; the match to TRBD1 covers 9 bases. Sequencing input: CD4+ T cells sorted from blood. This sequence was found in a woman aged 18-29 years in good health. For the CDR3, the DNA is TGTGCCAGCAGTCACCCAACAGGGGGCATAGATACGCAGTATTTT. Residues: CASSHPTGGIDTQYF.